The 4 T cell receptor beta chains listed next were all sequenced from one sample in a study of control samples from healthy donors and cancer patients. Libraries were prepared by immunoSEQ multiplex PCR; TCRdb keeps only in-frame clonotypes and omits some of them. This sample has some 76,000 clones, with 75% to 90% found just once. The material sequenced was PBMCs. The receptors derive from a woman aged 50 to 65 with colorectal cancer.

The chain recombines TRBV18 with TRBJ1-3; D is possibly TRBD1 (6 bases). The CDR3 has 16 residues. Trimming left V 6 bases short and J 0 bases short, with 15 bases between. Germline lookup yields CDR1 KGHSH and CDR2 LQKENI. For the CDR3, the DNA is TGTGCCAGCTCTACAGGGTCGTACCTCTCTGGAAACACCATATATTTT. Residues: CASSTGSYLSGNTIYF.

The chain combines TRBV5-8 with TRBJ2-2, with 8 bases identical to TRBD1. V lost 6 bases, J lost 1 base, and 8 bases stayed unmatched. The CDR3 sequence is 16 residues long. Germline V lookup: CDR1 SGHTS, CDR2 YDEGEE. The CDR3 sequence is CASKRGGTGNTGELFF. DNA of the CDR3: TGTGCCAGCAAGCGTGGCGGGACAGGGAACACCGGGGAGCTGTTTTTT.

The V gene is TRBV6-5, the J gene TRBJ1-1, with D perhaps matching TRBD1 (6 bases). The CDR3 sequence is 13 residues long. CDR1 is MNHEY, CDR2 SVGAGI, per germline. V dropped 2 bases and J dropped 5 bases, with 9 bases sitting between them. CDR3 coding DNA: TGTGCCAGCAGTTACGAGGGGGAAACTGAAGCTTTCTTT. Protein product: CASSYEGETEAFF.

The chain links TRBV28 to TRBJ1-4; no reliable D call. V was clipped by 10 bases and J by 4 bases, with 19 bases between them. The CDR3 sequence is 15 residues long. Germline V lookup: CDR1 MDHEN, CDR2 SYDVKM. Here the CDR3 DNA reads TGTGCCACCACTTCGCTGGGGAGTATTAATGAAAAACTGTTTTTT. Translated: CATTSLGSINEKLFF. Full variable domain (remainder filled in from reference TRBV28 and TRBJ1-4): DVKVTQSSRYLVKRTGEKVFLECVQDMDHENMFWYRQDPGLGLRLIYFSYDVKMKEKGDIPEGYSVSREKKERFSLILESASTNQTSMYLCATTSLGSINEKLFFGSGTQLSVL.